This T cell receptor beta chain was observed in a study of Graves' ophthalmopathy and Graves' hyperthyroidism. This CDR3 is 15 amino acids long. The V gene end was trimmed by 2 bases and the J gene end by 5 bases; junction bases not matched to a gene: 7. From germline, CDR1 is ENHRY and CDR2 SYGVKD. The authors amplified TCR beta CDR3 regions, and they did so from RNA transcripts for repertoire sequencing. Amplification began with first-round RT-PCR using HTBI primers, then second-round multiplex PCR was performed. TCRdb reprocessed the multiplex PCR reads via MiXCR and lists one record per CDR3 protein. The sample records 600,000 to 700,000 distinct CDR3 sequences, under 50% being singletons.

The chain recombines TRBV10-3 with TRBJ2-5; 8 bases are a match to TRBD1. This TCR was recovered from an adult man with Graves' ophthalmopathy. The sequencing input was peripheral blood. The CDR3 DNA is TGTGCCATCAGTGAGCGCAGGGGGCCCTTGGAGACCCAGTACTTC. It specifies CAISERRGPLETQYF.